A single T cell receptor (beta chain) is shown here with its context. The antigen is not known. The record originates from a study of cytomegalovirus exposure and HLA in healthy donors. The PCR contained 60 Vbeta and 13 Jbeta primers. Original methodology: A later analysis tallied approximately 87 million unique TCR beta chains, 10 million to 12 million of them shared. TCRdb's copy holds only in-frame clones and misses some; the assay was immunoSEQ multiplex PCR. V and J calls plus clone size are reproduced from that table; the DNA served to infer D and trimming. The table includes around 200,000 clones, around 81% detected once. The CDR3 covers 14 residues. Unmatched junction bases numbered 7, after V lost 5 bases and J lost 6 bases. CDR1 and CDR2 (germline): MDHEN, SYDVKM. Findings of the study overall: Accurate predictions that matched the HLA-A and HLA-B alleles of most subjects were reportedly made from TCR beta sequences. Per a later analysis, 15,000 to 20,000 TCR beta sequences showed association with HLA alleles at 0.05 false discovery rate.

This clonotype originated in a woman aged 45-65 years in good health and CMV-seropositive. Input material: PBMCs. The V call is TRBV28, the J call TRBJ1-2; 9 nucleotides align to TRBD1. Here the CDR3 DNA reads TGTGCCAGCAGTGTCGGGACAGGGAGGGATGGCTACACCTTC. As protein: CASSVGTGRDGYTF.